The rows below give T cell receptor beta chains drawn from one sample of a study of blood T cell repertoires in COVID-19. The method was immunoSEQ multiplex PCR; TCRdb's version includes in-frame clones alone and lacks a portion of them. The table lists roughly 230,000 clones, 65% to 90% of them singletons, with around 7% in the top ten. Sequencing was performed on peripheral blood. The receptors come from a woman in her forties or fifties with acute or convalescent COVID-19. The conserved cysteine and the conserved F or W are not part of the CDR3 here.

TRBV19,ASRQQGKNTEAF
TRBV28,ASSLGTGSSGANVLT
TRBV29-1,SDAGDSLSGYT
TRBV28,ASSTGQGWGGYT
TRBV4-1,ASSQDPKEASGNTIY
TRBV28,ASSQRGLATNEKLF
TRBV28,ATQGNTEAF
TRBV9,ASSRDTQETQY
TRBV9,ASSVRLADTQY
TRBV7-6,ASSPFPVADTQY
TRBV10-1,ASSGQQHSNQPQH
TRBV27,ASSLGLAGGKADEQY
TRBV19,ASSTRTGPGLLH
TRBV27,ASSLGGRTNSPLH
TRBV14,ASSQESEQY
TRBV5-1,ASSLAAVGTGGSAGQY
TRBV29-1,SVGDSQNTEAF
TRBV30,AWSRRGRSIEPQH
TRBV24-1,ATSEDGQNYGYT
TRBV7-2,ASSSLQGKGAYEQY
TRBV7-2,ASTLQAVYSPLH
TRBV10-3,AISETLGNQPQH
TRBV30,AWSMSGGMEKLF
TRBV15,ATSRAGGTGYT
TRBV11-2,ASSFGLVSDTQY
TRBV27,ASGQGRDQPQH
TRBV9,ASSGVGLTNEQF
TRBV9,ASSVTTSGETQY
TRBV5-4,ASSPGTSGSRNEQF
TRBV5-1,ASRGAGSLVYEQY
TRBV21-1,ASSLAGEVGDTQY
TRBV10-3,AISAGGGNTIY
TRBV19,ASSPESQGHYEQY
TRBV7-2,ASSLVGPLEAF
TRBV7-9,ASSRGLANNEQF
TRBV7-9,ATGDSSGNTIY